Sequencing of this T cell receptor (beta chain) was carried out in a study of Graves' ophthalmopathy and Graves' hyperthyroidism. Study-wide context: Peripheral blood sampling occurred at initial diagnosis, before any treatment. Overall study findings and caveats: Discriminating ophthalmopathy from stable hyperthyroidism, a 13-signature model attained a sensitivity of about 88% and a specificity of 81.08%. Among expanded thyroid clonotypes above 0.001 frequency, most also occurred in blood.

CDR3 length equals 13 residues. Germline V gives CDR1 LNHDA, CDR2 SQIVND (reference sequence). Trimming shortened V by 3 bases and J by 5 bases, and 10 bases separated the two germline ends. Many counts were recorded for this clonotype. Its cognate antigen is unknown. Amplifying from RNA transcripts, the study obtained TCR beta CDR3 regions. Following a first-round RT-PCR that used HTBI primers, a second-round multiplex PCR was carried out. Using its own MiXCR run on the multiplex PCR reads, TCRdb lists one record per CDR3 protein. The data contain about 740,000 distinct CDR3 sequences, roughly 41% of them singletons.

The chain carries TRBV19 and TRBJ1-1; D call uncertain. The receptor comes from an adult man with Graves' ophthalmopathy. Sequencing was performed on peripheral blood. CDR3 region: CASSIARTTEAFF. CDR3 nucleotides: TGTGCCAGTAGTATCGCACGGACGACTGAAGCTTTCTTT.